The clone carrying this TCR beta chain was seen more than once but under ten times. Its antigen is unidentified. CDR3 size: 14 residues. The germline gives CDR1 SQVTM, CDR2 ANQGSEA. V lost 0 bases and J lost 6, with 11 bases in between. The treatment was: oral pan-JAK inhibitor, 5-10 mg twice daily. It was from alopecia areata patients that lesional scalp punch biopsies and peripheral blood were collected. Sequencing templates came from extracted RNA that was reverse transcribed into cDNA. Profiled with immunoSEQ multiplex PCR; TCRdb holds only in-frame clones, not every one. The sample includes about 120,000 clones, about 54% of them seen just once. The sample is drawn from a study of CD8+ T cells in alopecia areata. Study-level information: Those treated were given oral tofacitinib at 5 to 10 mg twice daily.

Regarding the study as a whole: Because of a solitary nonresponder, the connection of baseline CD8+ expansion to response stays uncertain.

Sequences were derived from CD8+ T cells sorted from blood, sampled at week 4, from a patient treated with tofacitinib. This sequence originates from a human donor with alopecia areata. V and J are TRBV29-1 and TRBJ1-4; D gene uncertain. This CDR3 reads CSVEEPYGDEKLFF. Written as DNA, the CDR3 is TGCAGCGTTGAAGAACCGTACGGGGATGAAAAACTGTTTTTT.